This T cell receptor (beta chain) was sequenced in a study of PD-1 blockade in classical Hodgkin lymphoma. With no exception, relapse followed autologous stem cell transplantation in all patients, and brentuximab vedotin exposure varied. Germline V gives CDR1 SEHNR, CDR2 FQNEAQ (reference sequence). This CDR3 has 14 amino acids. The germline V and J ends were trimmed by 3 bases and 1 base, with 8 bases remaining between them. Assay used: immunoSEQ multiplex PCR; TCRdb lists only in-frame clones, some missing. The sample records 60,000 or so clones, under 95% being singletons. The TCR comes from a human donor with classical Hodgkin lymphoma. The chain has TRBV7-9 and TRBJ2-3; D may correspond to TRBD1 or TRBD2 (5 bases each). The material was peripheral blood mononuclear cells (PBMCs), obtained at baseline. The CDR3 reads CASSFRGGTDTQYF. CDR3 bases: TGTGCCAGCAGCTTCCGAGGGGGCACAGATACGCAGTATTTT.